A single TCR beta chain is shown here with its context. The antigen is not known. The data are from a study of CD4 T cells in relation to SARS-CoV-2 and coronaviruses. V was shortened by 2 bases and J by 5 bases, with 15 bases between the two germline ends. Germline-derived CDR1 and CDR2 are SEHNR and FQNEAQ (reference sequence). The CDR3 length is 15 residues. Unexposed donor CD4+ T cells date from 2011-2018, before the COVID-19 pandemic. After 10 to 11 days of culture, CD4+ T cells were isolated. Sequencing was performed with immunoSEQ multiplex PCR; in TCRdb, only in-frame clones are kept and a portion is missing. The sample lists some 19,000 clones, more than 60% occurring once.

The receptor comes from a human donor in good health. Sequenced input: CD4+ T cells from PBMCs, cultured in vitro. The chain uses TRBV7-9 and TRBJ1-2; tentative D call: TRBD1 (6 bases). The CDR3 nucleotides read TGTGCCAGCAGCTTAATGCAGGGGAACGGGTATGGCTACACCTTC. Its translation is CASSLMQGNGYGYTF.